A selection of T cell receptor beta chains follows, all from one sample in a study of blood T cell repertoires in COVID-19. Only in-frame clones appear in the TCRdb table, and some are missing; sequencing was by immunoSEQ multiplex PCR. The sample has about 14,000 clones, roughly 72% seen once. What was sequenced was peripheral blood. The receptors derive from a man in his sixties or seventies with acute or convalescent COVID-19. CDR3s include the opening cysteine and the closing phenylalanine or tryptophan. The order of the fields is V gene, clone size, D gene, J gene, CDR3 DNA, CDR3 protein. D genes are given only for firm matches. Clone size is shown for a subset of rows, as once, few, many or a class of expanded clone.

TRBV7-2	.	TRBD2	TRBJ2-1	TGTGCCAGCAGCTTAGTCAGCGGGGGGGCCGGGGAGCAGTTCTTC	CASSLVSGGAGEQFF
TRBV6-5	medium-sized	TRBD1	TRBJ2-5	TGTGCCAGCAGACAGGGGCCGGGAGAGACCCAGTACTTC	CASRQGPGETQYF
TRBV20-1	.	TRBD2	TRBJ2-7	TGCAGTGCTAGTCTAGCGGGACTCGGCTCCTACGAGCAGTACTTC	CSASLAGLGSYEQYF
TRBV6-5	.	TRBD1	TRBJ2-7	TGTGCCAGCAGTCAACGACAGGGATACGAGCAGTACTTC	CASSQRQGYEQYF
TRBV7-9	.	TRBD2	TRBJ2-1	TGTGCCAGCAGCTTACGACTAGCGGGAGAAATTAGCAATGAGCAGTTCTTC	CASSLRLAGEISNEQFF
TRBV19	.	.	TRBJ1-1	TGTGCCAGTATGGGGCGGAGCACTATCACTGAAGCTTTCTTT	CASMGRSTITEAFF
TRBV10-3	.	.	TRBJ1-1	TGTGCCATCAGTGAGTCGCAGGGCAGGGGGAACACTGAAGCTTTCTTT	CAISESQGRGNTEAFF
TRBV6-5	.	.	TRBJ2-7	TGTGCCAGCAATTTCCCGGGACACCCTTCCTACGAGCAGTACTTC	CASNFPGHPSYEQYF
TRBV6-2/TRBV6-3	.	.	TRBJ2-7	TGTGCCAGCAGCACCGACTCCTTCGACGAGCAGTACTTC	CASSTDSFDEQYF
TRBV7-2	.	.	TRBJ2-7	TGTGCCAGCAGCTCTCGGCCGGGTTCCGACTACGAGCAGTACTTC	CASSSRPGSDYEQYF
TRBV11-2	.	.	TRBJ2-1	TGTGCCAGCAGGAGCGGTCAGAGCTCCTACAATGAGCAGTTCTTC	CASRSGQSSYNEQFF
TRBV6-5	.	.	TRBJ2-3	TGTGCCAGCGCCCGACTAGGGGGGGTCACAGATACGCAGTATTTT	CASARLGGVTDTQYF
TRBV9	.	.	TRBJ2-1	TGTGCCAGCAGCGCAGGGACTTTGAATGAGCAGTTCTTC	CASSAGTLNEQFF
TRBV5-5	few	.	TRBJ1-2	TGTGCCAGCAGCTTTACGGGACTCCCTAACTATGGCTACACCTTC	CASSFTGLPNYGYTF
TRBV6-5	.	.	TRBJ1-2	TGTGCCAGCAGTTCACCGGGACAAACTAACTATGGCTACACCTTC	CASSSPGQTNYGYTF
TRBV4-3	.	.	TRBJ2-6	TGCGCCAGCAGCCGAAGTTTTACTGCGTCTGGGGCCAACGTCCTGACTTTC	CASSRSFTASGANVLTF
TRBV2	once	TRBD1	TRBJ2-5	TGTGCCAGCAGTGAAGCGCAGGGACAGGGCTTCAGGACCCAGTACTTC	CASSEAQGQGFRTQYF
TRBV11-3	.	TRBD1	TRBJ2-7	TGTGCCAGCAGCCCCCCGGACAGGTACGAGCAGTACTTC	CASSPPDRYEQYF
TRBV19	.	TRBD1	TRBJ1-5	TGTGCCACCAGGACAGGGAGCAATCAGCCCCAGCATTTT	CATRTGSNQPQHF
TRBV11-2	.	TRBD2	TRBJ2-1	TGTGCCAGCAGCCCAACGACTAGCGGGGCCTACAATGAGCAGTTCTTC	CASSPTTSGAYNEQFF
TRBV5-4	once	.	TRBJ1-6	TGTGCCAGCAGCCCGGGGTCCAATAGGGCTAATTCACCCCTCCACTTT	CASSPGSNRANSPLHF
TRBV2	.	TRBD1	TRBJ1-2	TGTGCCAGCAGGGGGGACAGCCTCAATGGCTACACCTTC	CASRGDSLNGYTF
TRBV12-3/TRBV12-4	.	.	TRBJ2-2	TGTGCCAGCAGTTTATTCGGGGACGGGGAGCTGTTTTTT	CASSLFGDGELFF
TRBV5-4	once	TRBD2	TRBJ2-1	TGTGCCAGCAGCTTGATAGCGGGGTCGAACAATGAGCAGTTCTTC	CASSLIAGSNNEQFF
TRBV9	.	TRBD1	TRBJ2-1	TGTGCCAGCAGCGTGTCAACAGGGGGCTACAATGAGCAGTTCTTC	CASSVSTGGYNEQFF
TRBV27	.	.	TRBJ2-6	TGTGCCAGCACAATCTCTGGGGCCAACGTCCTGACTTTC	CASTISGANVLTF
TRBV3-1/TRBV3-2	.	TRBD2	TRBJ2-3	TGTGCCAGCAGGAGAAAAAAGCGGGAACGCACAGATACGCAGTATTTT	CASRRKKRERTDTQYF
TRBV9	.	.	TRBJ1-2	TGTGCCAGCAGCGCGCGATCTGCCGGGGAAGACTATGGCTACACCTTC	CASSARSAGEDYGYTF
TRBV7-2	few	.	TRBJ2-1	TGTGCCAGCAGCTTCGGGGGCTACAATGAGCAGTTCTTC	CASSFGGYNEQFF
TRBV18	.	TRBD1	TRBJ1-1	TGTGCCAGCTCACTAACAGGGGCGAACACTGAAGCTTTCTTT	CASSLTGANTEAFF
TRBV2	.	.	TRBJ2-7	TGTGCCAGCAGGCGGACCTACGAGCAGTACTTC	CASRRTYEQYF
TRBV27	few	.	TRBJ1-4	TGTGCCAGCTCCCCGTCGGGTCCGCATAATGAAAAACTGTTTTTT	CASSPSGPHNEKLFF
TRBV6-2/TRBV6-3	.	.	TRBJ2-7	TGTGCCAGCAGTTACTCGGGTAGCGCCTCCTACGAGCAGTACTTC	CASSYSGSASYEQYF
TRBV7-2	medium-sized	.	TRBJ1-1	TGTGCCAGCAGCTTAAATGAGCTTACAGGGGCTTTCTTT	CASSLNELTGAFF
TRBV18	.	.	TRBJ1-1	TGTGCCAGCTCACCCTTGGGCGACACTGAAGCTTTCTTT	CASSPLGDTEAFF
TRBV11-2	.	TRBD1	TRBJ1-2	TGTGCCAGCAGCCCGGGACAGGTTCGTGGCTACACCTTC	CASSPGQVRGYTF
TRBV3-1/TRBV3-2	.	.	TRBJ1-6	TGTGCCAGCAGCCAAGTCCAGGGCCCACCCCTCCACTTT	CASSQVQGPPLHF
TRBV3-1/TRBV3-2	once	TRBD2	TRBJ2-5	TGTGCCAGCAGCCAAGAGATCCTAGCGGAAGAGACCCAGTACTTC	CASSQEILAEETQYF
TRBV5-6	once	TRBD1	TRBJ1-1	TGTGCCAGCAGCTGGGACAGGACCCTGAACACTGAAGCTTTCTTT	CASSWDRTLNTEAFF